The 18 T cell receptor beta chains below were found in one sample sequenced in a study of neoadjuvant nivolumab and ipilimumab in lung cancer. The protocol was immunoSEQ multiplex PCR, while the TCRdb copy is restricted to in-frame clones and leaves out a portion. The table includes about 18,000 clones, over 80% detected once. This sample comprised peripheral blood, obtained before neoadjuvant nivolumab, alone or with ipilimumab. These TCRs come from an adult with non-small cell lung cancer.

The table lists this clone with a count of one. The chain recombines TRBV11-2 with TRBJ2-1, with a tentative D call TRBD1 (6 bases). Germline CDR1 SGHAT, CDR2 FQNNGV. The CDR3 contains 15 residues. Trimming took off 6 bases at V and 2 bases at J, with 14 bases between the two ends. The CDR3 region is CASSTGTLTYNEQFF. In DNA, the CDR3 is TGTGCCAGCAGTACCGGGACACTAACCTACAATGAGCAGTTCTTC.

V is TRBV7-3 and J is TRBJ1-3; D gene uncertain. Deletions cut 5 bases from V and 0 bases from J, with 8 bases between. Germline lookup yields CDR1 SGHTA and CDR2 FQGTGA. CDR3 length equals 14 residues. DNA of the CDR3: TGTGCCAGCAGCCCCTCAGGCTCTGGAAACACCATATATTTT. Translated, it gives CASSPSGSGNTIYF.

V and J are TRBV6-1 and TRBJ1-3; D possibly corresponds to TRBD1 (5 bases). Germline V CDR1 and CDR2: MNHNS, SASEGT. Trimming took off 5 bases at V and 0 bases at J, with 8 bases between the two ends. The length of the CDR3 is 14 residues. The CDR3 sequence is CASSRQFSGNTIYF. DNA for the CDR3: TGTGCCAGCAGTCGACAGTTCTCTGGAAACACCATATATTTT.

V is TRBV5-1 and J is TRBJ2-7; D might be TRBD2 (6 bases). This CDR3 has 14 residues. The V gene lost 6 bases and the J gene lost 4 bases, with 17 bases spanning the gap. Germline CDR1 and CDR2: SGHRS and YFSETQ. CDR3 in amino acids: CASTERPGRYEQYF. CDR3 bases: TGCGCCAGCACCGAGCGGCCAGGGAGGTACGAGCAGTACTTC.

This rearrangement joins TRBV29-1 to TRBJ2-1; unclear D gene. Germline loops: CDR1 SQVTM, CDR2 ANQGSEA. CDR3 length: 14 amino acids. V was shortened by 2 bases and J by 7 bases, with 15 bases between the two germline ends. CDR3 residues: CSVETHRPLNEQFF. The CDR3 nucleotides are TGCAGCGTTGAAACTCACCGACCCCTAAATGAGCAGTTCTTC.

This clone appeared once. The chain is built from TRBV4-2 and TRBJ2-2; D gene unclear. Trimming took 1 base from V and 6 from J, leaving 9 bases between them. Germline V CDR1 and CDR2: LGHNA, YNFKEQ. The CDR3 has 14 amino acids. This CDR3 reads CASSQGPPPGELFF. The DNA for the CDR3 is TGTGCCAGCAGCCAAGGCCCACCCCCCGGGGAGCTGTTTTTT.

The V gene is TRBV29-1, the J gene TRBJ2-2; TRBD1 matches at 7 bases. Germline-derived CDR1 and CDR2 are SQVTM and ANQGSEA. Trimming at V came to 7 bases and at J to 5 bases, leaving 7 bases not matched to a gene. There are 13 residues in the CDR3. The CDR3 sequence: CSARGRSTGELFF. The CDR3 region has the DNA TGCAGCGCTAGGGGGCGCAGTACCGGGGAGCTGTTTTTT.

The chain recombines TRBV29-1 with TRBJ1-2; D uncertain. This CDR3 is built from 12 residues. Germline assignment: CDR1 SQVTM and CDR2 ANQGSEA. The V end was cut by 6 bases, the J end by 7 bases, with 15 bases between. CDR3 loop: CSVLEGTGGYTF. CDR3 nucleotides: TGCAGCGTCCTGGAAGGAACGGGTGGCTACACCTTC.

The chain couples TRBV4-2 to TRBJ2-1; weak D call: TRBD2 (6 bases). Trimming pared 2 bases from V and 3 bases from J, leaving 11 bases between. The CDR3 has 15 residues. The germline CDR1 and CDR2 sequences are LGHNA and YNFKEQ. DNA of the CDR3: TGTGCCAGCAGCCAATGGTATAGCGGCTACAATGAGCAGTTCTTC. Residues: CASSQWYSGYNEQFF.

The chain couples TRBV18 to TRBJ2-7; D is perhaps TRBD1 or TRBD2 (6 bases each). The V end was cut by 6 bases, the J end by 7 bases, with 22 bases between. Germline CDR1 KGHSH, CDR2 LQKENI. CDR3 length: 15 residues. In DNA, the CDR3 is TGTGCCAGCTCTACCGGAGGCTCGGGGGCTGAAGAGCAGTACTTC. It yields the protein CASSTGGSGAEEQYF.

The CDR3 spells CASSRDKNQPQHF. CDR3 DNA: TGTGCCAGCAGCCGGGACAAAAATCAGCCCCAGCATTTT. The rearrangement links TRBV5-4 to TRBJ1-5; D may be TRBD1 (6 bases). Germline CDR1 and CDR2: SGHNT and YYREEE (reference sequence). V dropped 4 bases and J dropped 4 bases, with 9 bases sitting between them. The CDR3 has 13 amino acids.

This chain connects TRBV19 to TRBJ2-7, with D maybe TRBD1 (6 bases). Germline V gene data show CDR1 as LNHDA and CDR2 as SQIVND (reference sequence). V was pared by 5 bases and J by 1 base, with 18 bases between. The CDR3 sequence is 16 residues long. The CDR3: CASSEGTSSFSYEQYF. DNA of the CDR3: TGTGCCAGTAGTGAAGGGACATCTAGCTTTTCCTACGAGCAGTACTTC.

The genes are TRBV4-1 and TRBJ2-7, with D hard to call. Germline values: CDR1 MGHRA, CDR2 YSYEKL. The CDR3 covers 13 residues. V gave up 0 bases and J gave up 1 base, with 4 bases separating them. CDR3 nucleotides: TGCGCCAGCAGCCAAGATAGTTCCTACGAGCAGTACTTC. The encoded protein is CASSQDSSYEQYF.

The CDR3 nucleotides are TGTGCCAGCAGCGACTTAAGGGATGAGCAGTTCTTC. It encodes CASSDLRDEQFF. This rearrangement joins TRBV7-8 to TRBJ2-1, with D unclear. Trimming stripped 5 bases from V and 8 bases from J, with 10 bases between. The CDR3 has 12 amino acids. The germline CDR1 and CDR2 sequences are SGHVS and FQNEAQ.

CDR3 residues: CAWNPGQGKTEAFF. As DNA, the CDR3 is TGTGCCTGGAATCCGGGACAGGGAAAGACTGAAGCTTTCTTT. The chain is built from TRBV30 and TRBJ1-1, with TRBD1 matching 9 bases. Looked up from germline, CDR1 is GTSNPN and CDR2 is SVGIG (reference sequence). Losses at the gene ends were 4 bases for V and 5 bases for J; bases not matched to a gene: 8. CDR3 size: 14 residues.

This clone came up a few times. J is TRBJ2-5 and V is TRBV5-1; D is unclear. CDR3 size: 13 residues. Trimming cost V 4 bases and J 1 base, with 8 bases left between them. Germline-derived CDR1 and CDR2 are SGHRS and YFSETQ. CDR3 nucleotides: TGCGCCAGCAGCCCTGGCCTCCAAGAGACCCAGTACTTC. As protein: CASSPGLQETQYF.

The DNA of the CDR3 is TGTGCCACCAGCAGAGAACGTCGGACAGGGGATGGCTACACCTTC. It translates to CATSRERRTGDGYTF. This rearrangement joins TRBV15 to TRBJ1-2; 9 nucleotides agree with TRBD1. Trimming removed 0 bases from V and 6 bases from J; junction bases left unmatched: 5. Germline V lookup: CDR1 LNHNV, CDR2 YYDKDF (reference sequence). The CDR3 is made up of 15 amino acids. Full variable domain (outside the CDR3, taken from reference TRBV15 and TRBJ1-2): DAMVIQNPRYQVTQFGKPVTLSCSQTLNHNVMYWYQQKSSQAPKLLFHYYDKDFNNEADTPDNFQSRRPNTSFCFLDIRSPGLGDTAMYLCATSRERRTGDGYTFGSGTRLTVV.

The V call is TRBV19, the J call TRBJ2-3; possibly TRBD1 or TRBD2 for D (5 bases each). Germline V gene lookup returns CDR1 LNHDA and CDR2 SQIVND (reference sequence). CDR3 length: 13 amino acids. The V end was cut by 8 bases, the J end by 0 bases, with 9 bases between. This CDR3 is CASSGSSTDTQYF. The CDR3 nucleotides read TGTGCCAGTTCAGGGAGTAGCACAGATACGCAGTATTTT.